The rows below give T cell receptor beta chains drawn from one sample of a study of PD-L1 blockade in urothelial cancer. Generated by immunoSEQ multiplex PCR, the TCRdb table keeps only in-frame clones and is missing some. Among 120,000 or so clones listed, about 82% were seen once. The specimen was PBMCs, collected around atezolizumab (anti-PD-L1) treatment. The source is a middle-aged man with urothelial cancer. The CDR3 runs from the conserved cysteine through the conserved F or W. D genes are given only for firm matches. Not every row has a clone size; where given, it reads once, few, many or a size class.

J	D	size	V	CDR3	DNA
TRBJ1-5	.	many	TRBV18	CASSPKQGQPQHF	TGTGCCAGCTCACCGAAACAGGGCCAGCCCCAGCATTTT
TRBJ2-7	.	.	TRBV10-2	CSVGAMTDYEQYF	TGCTCCGTGGGGGCGATGACCGACTACGAGCAGTACTTC
TRBJ2-3	TRBD2	once	TRBV5-1	CASSIEWTSGKDTQYF	TGCGCCAGCAGCATAGAATGGACTAGCGGGAAAGATACGCAGTATTTT
TRBJ2-1	.	.	TRBV5-1	CASSDRGGSNYNEQFF	TGCGCCAGCAGCGACAGGGGAGGGTCTAATTACAATGAGCAGTTCTTC
TRBJ2-7	TRBD2	once	TRBV5-1	CASRLGLATYEQYF	TGCGCCAGCAGGCTGGGACTAGCGACCTACGAGCAGTACTTC
TRBJ2-5	TRBD2	few	TRBV9	CASSTGTSGTIQETQYF	TGTGCCAGCAGCACCGGGACTAGCGGGACGATCCAAGAGACCCAGTACTTC
TRBJ1-2	.	.	TRBV2	CASSENAHPTGYGYTF	TGTGCCAGCAGTGAAAACGCCCACCCGACAGGCTATGGCTACACCTTC
TRBJ2-7	.	.	TRBV4-1	CASSQDSRYYEQYF	TGCGCCAGCAGCCAAGATTCCAGATACTACGAGCAGTACTTC
TRBJ2-2	.	few	TRBV5-4	CASSTRAGGELFF	TGTGCCAGCAGCACCCGCGCAGGCGGGGAGCTGTTTTTT
TRBJ1-1	TRBD1	.	TRBV5-4	CASSTGTGNTEAFF	TGTGCCAGCAGTACCGGGACAGGGAACACTGAAGCTTTCTTT
TRBJ1-3	.	.	TRBV6-6	CASSAQGGAGNTIYF	TGTGCCAGCAGCGCCCAGGGAGGCGCTGGAAACACCATATATTTT
TRBJ2-1	.	.	TRBV5-1	CASSLEARWYNEQFF	TGCGCCAGCAGCTTGGAGGCTAGGTGGTACAATGAGCAGTTCTTC
TRBJ2-5	.	.	TRBV5-1	CASSLVPDARETQYF	TGCGCCAGCAGCTTGGTCCCAGACGCCAGGGAGACCCAGTACTTC
TRBJ2-7	TRBD2	.	TRBV7-2	CASSLTGTSGRALNEQYF	TGTGCCAGCAGTTTGACCGGGACTAGCGGGAGGGCCCTGAACGAGCAGTACTTC
TRBJ2-1	.	.	TRBV2	CASSGLESSYNEQFF	TGTGCCAGCAGTGGTCTGGAGAGCTCCTACAATGAGCAGTTCTTC
TRBJ1-6	.	.	TRBV6-1	CASSLNWRNSPLHF	TGTGCCAGCAGTCTTAACTGGAGGAATTCACCCCTCCACTTT
TRBJ2-3	.	.	TRBV4-1	CASSRNEADTQYF	TGCGCCAGCAGCCGAAATGAGGCAGATACGCAGTATTTT
TRBJ2-3	TRBD2	.	TRBV25-1	CASSDHHSGDVDTQYF	TGTGCCAGCAGTGACCACCATAGCGGGGATGTGGATACGCAGTATTTT
TRBJ2-1	.	few	TRBV19	CASAKDWMNEQFF	TGTGCCAGCGCTAAGGACTGGATGAATGAGCAGTTCTTC
TRBJ1-1	TRBD1	.	TRBV7-2	CASSLQGGQGNTEAFF	TGTGCCAGCAGCTTACAGGGGGGACAGGGGAACACTGAAGCTTTCTTT
TRBJ2-2	.	once	TRBV19	CASSIFTGELFF	TGTGCCAGTAGTATCTTCACCGGGGAGCTGTTTTTT
TRBJ2-7	TRBD2	.	TRBV19	CASSTLGGRNDEQYF	TGTGCCAGTAGTACCCTTGGCGGGAGAAACGACGAGCAGTACTTC
TRBJ2-1	TRBD2	.	TRBV27	CASTPTSGRMNEQFF	TGTGCCAGCACCCCAACTAGCGGGAGGATGAATGAGCAGTTCTTC
TRBJ2-7	TRBD2	.	TRBV9	CASSPTGSGSNEQYF	TGTGCCAGCAGCCCAACTGGTAGCGGGAGCAACGAGCAGTACTTC
TRBJ2-1	.	.	TRBV28	CASSSSSAHNEQFF	TGTGCCAGCAGTTCCTCTAGCGCCCACAATGAGCAGTTCTTC
TRBJ1-1	.	.	TRBV7-9	CASSLRDTEAFF	TGTGCCAGCAGCCTTCGGGACACTGAAGCTTTCTTT
TRBJ2-2	.	.	TRBV6-4	CASSVEGGVTGELFF	TGTGCCAGCAGTGTGGAGGGCGGCGTCACCGGGGAGCTGTTTTTT
TRBJ2-7	TRBD2	.	TRBV7-8	CASSDSSGSSPYEQYF	TGTGCCAGCAGCGACTCTAGCGGGAGCTCCCCCTACGAGCAGTACTTC
TRBJ1-1	.	.	TRBV6-5	CASRRTENTEAFF	TGTGCCAGCAGGCGAACAGAGAACACTGAAGCTTTCTTT
TRBJ1-1	.	.	TRBV5-1	CASSFQGEGLYPFF	TGCGCCAGCAGCTTCCAGGGTGAAGGGTTGTATCCTTTCTTT
TRBJ1-2	.	.	TRBV28	CASSSISYGYTF	TGTGCCAGCAGTTCAATTTCCTATGGCTACACCTTC